This T cell receptor (beta chain) was recovered during a study of blood T cells in healthy people across ages. Study results and limitations: Changes in expanded clonotypes were possibly confounded, as the CMV status of donors was unknown. Using unsorted PBMCs precluded a conclusive naive versus antigen-experienced comparison.

With a J-beta primer mix and a sample-barcoded 5' primer, a second PCR ran 7 to 11 cycles. In TCRdb, the 5' RACE reads were re-called with MiXCR into one record per CDR3 protein. Of 1.5 million to 2 million distinct CDR3 sequences listed, roughly 52% are singletons. Comments on this clonotype: Its target is not known.

Unmatched junction bases numbered 15, after V lost 7 bases and J lost 7 bases. The CDR3 extends over 15 amino acids. Germline V lookup: CDR1 DFQATT, CDR2 SNEGSKA (reference sequence). V usage is TRBV20-1 and J usage is TRBJ2-1, with 8 bases lining up with TRBD2. This clonotype was sampled from a woman aged 35 to 49 in good health. Specimen: blood. The CDR3 nucleotides read TGCAGTGTTTCACTGGGACTAGGAACTGAGAATGAGCAGTTCTTC. It specifies CSVSLGLGTENEQFF.